The text below deals with one TCR beta chain. The sample is drawn from a study of blood T cell repertoires in COVID-19. TCRdb's copy holds only in-frame clones and misses some; the assay was immunoSEQ multiplex PCR. The data contain 160,000 or so clones, more than 75% of them singletons. The germline gives CDR1 SGHRS, CDR2 YFSETQ. J was trimmed by 5 bases and V by 4 bases; bases with no gene match: 9. The CDR3 is 15 amino acids. The chain couples TRBV5-1 to TRBJ1-5; 7 bases agree with TRBD1. The sequence came from a young man with acute or convalescent COVID-19. The sample consisted of peripheral blood. CDR3: CASSPAPGGDQPQHF. In nucleotides, the CDR3 is TGCGCCAGCAGCCCTGCACCAGGGGGTGATCAGCCCCAGCATTTT. Full variable domain (outside the CDR3, taken from reference TRBV5-1 and TRBJ1-5): KAGVTQTPRYLIKTRGQQVTLSCSPISGHRSVSWYQQTPGQGLQFLFEYFSETQRNKGNFPGRFSGRQFSNSRSEMNVSTLELGDSALYLCASSPAPGGDQPQHFGDGTRLSIL.